The present TCR beta chain was sequenced within a study of blood T cell repertoires in COVID-19. Recruits, aged roughly 18 to 90 years, lived in approximately 26 US areas. As originally analysed: Estimates of nucleated cell counts were drawn from the amplification of reference gene primers. Using immunoSEQ multiplex PCR, the repertoire was profiled, and TCRdb retains in-frame clones only, with some absent. Clone size and V and J calls were adopted from that table, with D and trimming inferred from the DNA. Here the sample spans some 350,000 clones, about 90% being singletons. The CDR3 runs to 15 residues. With 4 bases removed from V and 0 bases from J, the gap between germline ends came to 11 bases. CDR1 and CDR2 from the germline V gene are SGHAT and FQNNGV.

Source material: PBMCs or T cells enriched from blood (not recorded which). The V gene is TRBV11-2, the J gene TRBJ2-3; D is perhaps TRBD2 (6 bases). The clonotype was recovered from a woman in her twenties or thirties who had recovered from COVID-19. CDR3 coding DNA: TGTGCCAGCAGCTCGGGCAGCGGGAGCACAGATACGCAGTATTTT. It is translated as CASSSGSGSTDTQYF.